This note documents a single TCR beta chain sequence. The data are from a study of shared clonotypes between healthy human individuals. Study-wide background: Donors, aged 18 to 49, were a couple of women and three men.

Those who donated, Caucasian adults without exception, all lived in Nashville, Tennessee. CDR3 length equals 14 residues. With 11 bases removed from V and 3 bases from J, the gap between germline ends came to 16 bases. Germline V gives CDR1 MNHEY, CDR2 SVGAGI. Method: immunoSEQ multiplex PCR; TCRdb's copy keeps in-frame clones and lacks some. The table has some 1 million clones, roughly 75% seen once. V gene TRBV6-5 combines with J gene TRBJ2-2; D gene uncertain. Sequencing input: memory CD4+ T cells sorted from blood. Subset in this sample: CD45RA-negative fraction. This TCR derives from a man between 18 and 29 years old in good health. As DNA, the CDR3 is TGTGCCTGCAAAGCCGACTCGTACACCGGGGAGCTGTTTTTT. Its translation: CACKADSYTGELFF.